The 10 T cell receptor beta chains in this list originate from one sample, sequenced in a study of shared clonotypes between healthy human individuals. Measured with immunoSEQ multiplex PCR; TCRdb has only the in-frame clones, and not every one. This table holds 2 million to 2.5 million clones, 80% to 95% found once. Sequencing input: naive CD4+ T cells from PBMCs. Subset defined: CD45RA+ positively selected. The receptors were gathered from a young man in good health. Some clones in this sample may be carry-over from other donors' samples.

This chain uses TRBV11-2 with TRBJ1-4; D is possibly TRBD1 (5 bases). This CDR3 spans 14 amino acids. Trimming removed 6 bases at V and 2 bases at J, with 10 bases between. Germline-derived CDR1 and CDR2 are SGHAT and FQNNGV. CDR3 bases: TGTGCCAGCAGTCGACGGGACACTAATGAAAAACTGTTTTTT. It codes for CASSRRDTNEKLFF.

The chain joins TRBV28 to TRBJ2-1; 9 positions agree with TRBD2. The J segment lost 7 bases and the V segment lost 5 bases, leaving 9 bases of the junction unmatched. This CDR3 is 15 amino acids long. The V gene's germline CDR1 is MDHEN and CDR2 SYDVKM. CDR3 in amino acids: CASSQVAGDNNEQFF. CDR3 nucleotide sequence: TGTGCCAGCAGTCAAGTAGCGGGAGACAATAATGAGCAGTTCTTC.

This sequence joins TRBV28 and TRBJ1-4, with unresolved D. V lost 6 bases, J lost 8 bases, and 13 bases lay in between. This CDR3 region has 13 residues. The germline V gene encodes CDR1 MDHEN and CDR2 SYDVKM. CDR3 sequence reads: CASRRFSPEKLFF. For the CDR3, the DNA is TGTGCCAGCAGACGATTCAGCCCAGAAAAACTGTTTTTT.

As for this clone: This same CDR3 is encoded by further DNA sequences in the sample. The chain employs TRBV5-1 and TRBJ2-3, with a possible D match to TRBD1 (5 bases). Germline values: CDR1 SGHRS, CDR2 YFSETQ. This CDR3 has 15 amino acids. The ends were cut back, 0 bases at V and 4 bases at J, with 12 bases in the middle. The CDR3 DNA reads as TGCGCCAGCAGCTTGGCCGGTAGGGGTGCAGATACGCAGTATTTT. Protein: CASSLAGRGADTQYF.

The V and J genes are TRBV7-2 and TRBJ2-7; no firm D call. The germline V gene has CDR1 SGHTA and CDR2 FQGNSA. The CDR3 is 12 residues long. Trimming pared 4 bases from V and 6 bases from J, leaving 10 bases between. CDR3 sequence: CASSSVPGEQYF. CDR3 nucleotide sequence: TGTGCCAGCAGCTCTGTCCCCGGCGAGCAGTACTTC. Full variable domain (rest looked up from reference TRBV7-2 and TRBJ2-7): GAGVSQSPSNKVTEKGKDVELRCDPISGHTALYWYRQSLGQGLEFLIYFQGNSAPDKSGLPSDRFSAERTGGSVSTLTIQRTQQEDSAVYLCASSSVPGEQYFGPGTRLTVT.

The chain is built from TRBV29-1 and TRBJ2-5, with D hard to call. Germline values: CDR1 SQVTM, CDR2 ANQGSEA. Trimming left V 6 bases short and J 2 bases short, with 7 bases between. There are 11 residues in the CDR3. Here the CDR3 DNA reads TGCAGCGTCACTTGGCAAGAGACCCAGTACTTC. Its protein is CSVTWQETQYF.

The V call is TRBV27, the J call TRBJ1-2; TRBD1 matches at 7 bases. Trimming at V came to 6 bases and at J to 6 bases, leaving 10 bases not matched to a gene. Germline V gene sequence: CDR1 MNHEY, CDR2 SMNVEV (reference sequence). CDR3 length equals 14 residues. Written as DNA, the CDR3 is TGTGCCAGCAGGGGGACAGCGGCATTTGATGGCTACACCTTC. This codes for CASRGTAAFDGYTF.

This chain joins TRBV5-1 and TRBJ2-3; D gene uncertain. This CDR3 is 12 amino acids long. Germline CDR1 and CDR2: SGHRS and YFSETQ. V lost 7 bases, J lost 2 bases, and 8 bases lay in between. CDR3 protein: CASGVSTDTQYF. The CDR3 coding sequence is TGCGCCAGCGGGGTATCCACAGATACGCAGTATTTT.

This rearrangement joins TRBV27 to TRBJ2-6; D is unresolved. Germline V gene sequence: CDR1 MNHEY, CDR2 SMNVEV (reference sequence). V lost 3 bases, J lost 0 bases, and 6 bases lay in between. The CDR3 runs 15 residues. CDR3 nucleotides: TGTGCCAGCAGTTTTTTGAACTCTGGGGCCAACGTCCTGACTTTC. It is translated as CASSFLNSGANVLTF.

The chain uses TRBV5-4 and TRBJ2-2; no firm D call. V was shortened by 3 bases and J by 6 bases, with 15 bases between the two germline ends. The CDR3 sequence is 15 residues long. CDR1 and CDR2 from the germline V gene are SGHNT and YYREEE (reference sequence). CDR3 nucleotides: TGTGCCAGCAGCTCGCCACGCCCTACTCCCGGGGAGCTGTTTTTT. Its translation is CASSSPRPTPGELFF.